A selection of T cell receptor beta chains follows, all from one sample in a study of blood T cells in healthy people across ages. TCRdb reanalysed the 5' RACE reads using MiXCR and keeps one entry per CDR3 protein. The sample has roughly 1,500,000 distinct CDR3 sequences, about 35% seen once; the top ten hold roughly 10%. The sample taken for sequencing was blood. These receptors originate from a woman in her 30s in good health. Both conserved end residues are trimmed from each CDR3. A D gene is named only where the DNA matches it firmly. Clone size is given for some rows only: seen once, a few or many times, or a class if the clone is expanded.

v_gene: TRBV4-1; len: 15; abundance: .; d_gene: .; CDR3aa: ASSPYSPRGFQETQY
v_gene: TRBV12-3/TRBV12-4; len: 12; abundance: .; d_gene: .; CDR3aa: AGSLLGVDYEQY
v_gene: TRBV6-1; len: 14; abundance: few; d_gene: TRBD1; CDR3aa: ASSDHPRTGNYGYT
v_gene: TRBV6-5; len: 14; abundance: .; d_gene: .; CDR3aa: ASSYSLQPINYGYT
v_gene: TRBV7-2; len: 12; abundance: .; d_gene: .; CDR3aa: ASSAVPHSYEQY
v_gene: TRBV5-5; len: 11; abundance: .; d_gene: .; CDR3aa: ASSLDGVGGYT
v_gene: TRBV12-3/TRBV12-4; len: 12; abundance: few; d_gene: .; CDR3aa: ASSHSQGRQPQH
v_gene: TRBV6-5; len: 13; abundance: .; d_gene: TRBD1; CDR3aa: ASGRGDRGDYGYT
v_gene: TRBV11-2; len: 19; abundance: many; d_gene: .; CDR3aa: ASSLLRAGAPYSSGANVLT
v_gene: TRBV5-1; len: 13; abundance: .; d_gene: .; CDR3aa: ASSRTAPYEETQY
v_gene: TRBV3-1; len: 15; abundance: .; d_gene: .; CDR3aa: ASSQDLPTALNTEAF